This is a list of T cell receptor beta chains from one sample in a study of T cell changes during pregnancy in multiple sclerosis. Method: immunoSEQ multiplex PCR; TCRdb's copy keeps in-frame clones and lacks some. The sample shows 65,000 to 85,000 clones, 90% to 95% of them seen only once. Sequencing used CD4+ T cells from peripheral blood mononuclear cells, obtained after pregnancy. Receptor source: a female donor with multiple sclerosis, enrolled in a pregnancy study. Both conserved end residues are part of each CDR3. D genes are given only for firm matches. Where a row states a size, it is once, few, many or the class of an expanded clone; other rows omit it.

abundance	d_gene	v_gene	j_gene	CDR3aa	CDR3nt
.	.	TRBV28	TRBJ1-2	CASSLLSSLSYTF	TGTGCCAGCAGTTTATTATCCTCTCTAAGCTACACCTTC
.	TRBD1	TRBV10-3	TRBJ2-2	CAVSGTGNTGELFF	TGTGCCGTCTCCGGGACAGGGAACACCGGGGAGCTGTTTTTT
.	.	TRBV7-9	TRBJ2-3	CASSFLSTDTQYF	TGTGCCAGCAGCTTCTTGAGCACAGATACGCAGTATTTT
.	.	TRBV18	TRBJ2-1	CASSRVLSGIGNEQFF	TGTGCCAGCTCGCGCGTATTATCAGGGATCGGCAATGAGCAGTTCTTC
once	TRBD2	TRBV11-2	TRBJ2-5	CASSFTESGSETQYF	TGTGCCAGCAGCTTTACAGAGAGCGGGAGTGAGACCCAGTACTTC
.	.	TRBV6-5	TRBJ1-1	CASRTSQGNTEAFF	TGTGCCAGCAGGACTTCTCAGGGGAACACTGAAGCTTTCTTT
.	.	TRBV25-1	TRBJ2-1	CATVPGFPSHNEQFF	TGTGCCACCGTCCCGGGGTTCCCCTCACACAATGAGCAGTTCTTC
.	.	TRBV6-5	TRBJ1-5	CASMGGRNQPQHF	TGTGCCAGCATGGGAGGGAGGAATCAGCCCCAGCATTTT
.	.	TRBV11-2	TRBJ2-1	CASSSLRQGLQFF	TGTGCCAGCAGCTCACTTCGACAGGGACTCCAGTTCTTC
.	.	TRBV7-9	TRBJ2-3	CASSLIVTQDTDTQYF	TGTGCCAGCAGCTTAATAGTCACCCAGGACACAGATACGCAGTATTTT
.	.	TRBV5-1	TRBJ2-3	CASSLPSDTQYF	TGCGCCAGCAGTCTCCCTTCGGATACGCAGTATTTT
.	.	TRBV25-1	TRBJ2-3	CASSGTGSGTDTQYF	TGTGCCAGCAGTGGAACAGGGTCGGGCACAGATACGCAGTATTTT
few	TRBD1	TRBV28	TRBJ1-2	CASSPWTGTDYGYTF	TGTGCCAGCAGTCCCTGGACAGGGACCGACTATGGCTACACCTTC
.	.	TRBV28	TRBJ2-5	CASSGSGVGKETQYF	TGTGCCAGCAGTGGCTCAGGGGTGGGGAAAGAGACCCAGTACTTC
.	TRBD2	TRBV7-7	TRBJ2-1	CASSLAGGYNEQFF	TGTGCTAGCAGCTTAGCGGGAGGGTACAATGAGCAGTTCTTC
.	TRBD2	TRBV19	TRBJ2-1	CASTSTSGGYNEQFF	TGTGCCAGTACCTCGACTAGCGGGGGCTACAATGAGCAGTTCTTC
.	.	TRBV14	TRBJ2-7	CASSQIFRDKHYEQYF	TGTGCCAGCAGCCAAATTTTCCGGGACAAGCACTACGAGCAGTACTTC
.	TRBD1	TRBV19	TRBJ1-1	CASSRMDRMNTEAFF	TGTGCCAGTAGTCGAATGGACAGGATGAACACTGAAGCTTTCTTT
.	.	TRBV10-3	TRBJ2-1	CAISDSSVSSYNEQFF	TGTGCCATCAGTGATTCTAGCGTAAGCTCCTACAATGAGCAGTTCTTC
.	.	TRBV11-2	TRBJ2-7	CASSFGETAVEQYF	TGTGCCAGCAGCTTTGGAGAGACAGCCGTCGAGCAGTACTTC
once	.	TRBV28	TRBJ2-3	CASSLVPDTQYF	TGTGCCAGCAGTCTAGTACCAGATACGCAGTATTTT
.	TRBD2	TRBV5-1	TRBJ2-7	CASSPEGGSARTSGSPYEQYF	TGCGCCAGCAGCCCGGAGGGGGGGTCGGCAAGAACTAGCGGATCACCCTACGAGCAGTACTTC
.	TRBD2	TRBV2	TRBJ2-1	CASRPRSGGEQFF	TGTGCCAGCAGACCCCGTTCGGGAGGTGAGCAGTTCTTC
once	.	TRBV18	TRBJ2-3	CASSPMVEYTQYF	TGTGCCAGCTCACCAATGGTCGAGTATACGCAGTATTTT
once	.	TRBV28	TRBJ2-7	CASSLRPPDSKKQYF	TGTGCCAGCAGTTTACGACCTCCGGACAGCAAGAAGCAGTACTTC
.	.	TRBV2	TRBJ2-7	CASREATYEQYF	TGTGCCAGCAGGGAAGCTACCTACGAGCAGTACTTC
.	.	TRBV15	TRBJ2-5	CATSGMVQALVTQYF	TGTGCCACCAGCGGGATGGTACAGGCTCTCGTGACCCAGTACTTC
.	TRBD2	TRBV14	TRBJ2-1	CASSHPPLAGGPGEQFF	TGTGCCAGCAGCCATCCCCCTCTAGCGGGAGGGCCAGGTGAGCAGTTCTTC
.	.	TRBV18	TRBJ1-1	CASSVRDRSRTRTEAFF	TGTGCCAGCTCAGTCAGAGACAGGAGCCGAACCCGCACTGAAGCTTTCTTT
.	.	TRBV6-1	TRBJ2-5	CASSLVQGRGETQYF	TGTGCCAGCAGCCTGGTTCAGGGGAGGGGAGAGACCCAGTACTTC
.	TRBD2	TRBV28	TRBJ2-5	CASKRGDVETQYF	TGTGCCAGCAAGCGGGGAGACGTGGAGACCCAGTACTTC
.	TRBD2	TRBV6-5	TRBJ2-1	CASNPSGRAVNEQFF	TGTGCCAGCAACCCAAGCGGGAGGGCCGTAAATGAGCAGTTCTTC
.	.	TRBV6-1	TRBJ1-2	CASSEDQGPDGYTF	TGTGCCAGCAGTGAAGATCAGGGGCCCGATGGCTACACCTTC
.	.	TRBV14	TRBJ2-7	CASSEGLRNYEQYF	TGTGCCAGCAGCGAAGGACTGCGGAACTACGAGCAGTACTTC
.	TRBD2	TRBV7-9	TRBJ2-3	CASIKGLAGGFLLTDTQYF	TGTGCCAGCATCAAGGGACTAGCGGGAGGGTTTCTCCTCACAGATACGCAGTATTTT
.	TRBD2	TRBV10-3	TRBJ2-7	CAISEGGRADEQYF	TGTGCCATCAGTGAGGGCGGGAGGGCCGACGAGCAGTACTTC
.	.	TRBV28	TRBJ1-5	CAVARSGENQPQHF	TGTGCCGTCGCCCGGTCAGGGGAGAATCAGCCCCAGCATTTT
.	.	TRBV6-1	TRBJ1-2	CASREHRNLLFTGGYTF	TGTGCCAGCAGGGAACACAGGAACCTACTATTTACAGGTGGCTACACCTTC
once	TRBD1	TRBV27	TRBJ1-5	CASRTTGGRGNQPQHF	TGTGCCAGCAGAACTACAGGGGGCAGGGGAAATCAGCCCCAGCATTTT
.	.	TRBV7-4	TRBJ1-1	CASSREGQRGTAEAFF	TGTGCCAGCAGCCGGGAGGGACAACGGGGGACCGCTGAAGCTTTCTTT
.	TRBD1	TRBV10-3	TRBJ1-2	CAILGTGEEYGYTF	TGTGCCATTCTCGGAACAGGGGAGGAGTATGGCTACACCTTC
.	TRBD1	TRBV6-5	TRBJ1-1	CASSYGAGGTEAFF	TGTGCCAGCAGTTACGGAGCAGGGGGCACTGAAGCTTTCTTT
.	TRBD2	TRBV19	TRBJ2-4	CASSMEGLAAGEYF	TGTGCCAGTAGTATGGAGGGACTAGCAGCCGGCGAGTACTTC
.	TRBD1	TRBV27	TRBJ2-5	CASSDRGGTQYF	TGTGCCAGCAGTGACAGGGGGGGGACCCAGTACTTC
.	TRBD2	TRBV6-5	TRBJ2-1	CASSYHREGYNEQFF	TGTGCCAGCAGTTATCACCGGGAGGGCTACAATGAGCAGTTCTTC
.	.	TRBV27	TRBJ2-7	CASSFWRTVIYEQYF	TGTGCCAGCAGTTTCTGGAGGACGGTGATTTACGAGCAGTACTTC
.	TRBD1	TRBV15	TRBJ1-5	CATTDRGTSNQPQHF	TGTGCCACCACCGACAGGGGAACGAGCAATCAGCCCCAGCATTTT
few	.	TRBV6-1	TRBJ1-5	CASSLSNQPQHF	TGTGCCAGCAGTTTATCCAATCAGCCCCAGCATTTT
once	.	TRBV9	TRBJ2-3	CASTAGSTDTQYF	TGTGCCAGTACAGCGGGCTCCACAGATACGCAGTATTTT
.	TRBD2	TRBV19	TRBJ2-5	CASSETGRDWETQYF	TGTGCCAGTAGTGAGACTGGGAGGGATTGGGAGACCCAGTACTTC
.	.	TRBV6-5	TRBJ2-1	CASSADRSSYNEQFF	TGTGCCAGCAGTGCCGACAGGAGCTCCTACAATGAGCAGTTCTTC
.	TRBD2	TRBV19	TRBJ2-7	CASSPLIAGHEQYF	TGTGCCAGTAGCCCCTTAATAGCGGGGCACGAGCAGTACTTC
.	.	TRBV29-1	TRBJ2-2	CSVDGGYQTGELFF	TGCAGCGTTGATGGGGGGTATCAGACCGGGGAGCTGTTTTTT
once	.	TRBV19	TRBJ2-1	CATSLSEGVGEQFF	TGTGCCACCTCATTGTCGGAGGGAGTCGGCGAGCAGTTCTTC
.	TRBD2	TRBV7-9	TRBJ2-1	CASSLWLADNNEQFF	TGTGCCAGCAGCTTATGGCTAGCGGATAACAATGAGCAGTTCTTC